The 20 T cell receptor beta chains in this list originate from one sample, sequenced in a study of Ad26.COV2.S vaccination and SARS-CoV-2 variants. Method: immunoSEQ multiplex PCR; TCRdb's copy keeps in-frame clones and lacks some. The repertoire holds 400,000 to 450,000 clones, about 93% seen once, with less than 15% in the top ten. The treatment was: over 15 received Ad26.COV2.S at low or high dose, single or two shots; about 5 received placebo; per-sample allocation not given. Sampling happened 63 days after the first vaccine or placebo injection. The sample was peripheral blood, taken in a trial of Ad26.COV2.S vaccine versus placebo. The receptors here all came from a person between 18 and 60 years old who received the Ad26.COV2.S COVID-19 vaccine or a placebo.

The chain links TRBV6-2 or TRBV6-3 to TRBJ2-3; 8 bases map to TRBD1. The CDR3 length is 15 residues. Losses at the gene ends were 2 bases for V and 1 base for J; bases not matched to a gene: 2. In germline, CDR1 is MNHEY, CDR2 SVGEGT. The CDR3 spells CASSYPGQGTDTQYF. The CDR3 region has the DNA TGTGCCAGCAGTTACCCGGGACAGGGCACAGATACGCAGTATTTT.

The chain combines TRBV7-9 with TRBJ1-6; the D is unclear. The length of the CDR3 is 13 residues. The germline CDR1 and CDR2 sequences are SEHNR and FQNEAQ (reference sequence). V was pared by 5 bases and J by 15 bases, with 17 bases between. CDR3 nucleotide sequence: TGTGCCAGCAGCCCACCTCTCGCGGGCGGCCTCCACTTT. Its translation is CASSPPLAGGLHF.

The chain uses TRBV2 and TRBJ2-7; the D is unclear. Germline CDR1 SNHLY, CDR2 FYNNEI. The CDR3 contains 15 residues. Trimming took off 7 bases at V and 0 bases at J, with 16 bases between the two ends. The chain's CDR3 is CASTFDMMSSYEQYF. In DNA form, the CDR3 reads TGTGCCAGCACCTTCGACATGATGAGCTCCTACGAGCAGTACTTC.

The rearrangement links TRBV19 to TRBJ1-4; a weak D match, TRBD1 (6 bases). Trimming pared 2 bases from V and 5 bases from J, leaving 9 bases between. Germline V CDR1 and CDR2: LNHDA, SQIVND (reference sequence). The CDR3 extends over 14 amino acids. DNA of the CDR3: TGTGCCAGTAGTATAACCGGGACAAATGAAAAACTGTTTTTT. This codes for CASSITGTNEKLFF.

This clone was recorded once. V usage is TRBV27 and J usage is TRBJ2-2, with 8 bases matching TRBD2. Trimming took 3 bases from V and 7 from J; bases not matched to a gene: 7. CDR3 length: 15 amino acids. Germline assignment: CDR1 MNHEY and CDR2 SMNVEV (reference sequence). The DNA of the CDR3 is TGTGCCAGCAGTTTTAACGGGAGGGCTGGCGGGGAGCTGTTTTTT. Protein product: CASSFNGRAGGELFF.

This chain connects TRBV4-3 to TRBJ1-2, with D possibly being TRBD1 (6 bases). The CDR3 spans 16 residues. With 2 bases removed from V and 3 bases from J, the gap between germline ends came to 16 bases. Looked up from germline, CDR1 is LGHNA and CDR2 is YSLEER. CDR3: CASSQNRGGHDYGYTF. The DNA of the CDR3 is TGCGCCAGCAGCCAAAACCGGGGGGGGCACGACTATGGCTACACCTTC.

V and J are TRBV4-3 and TRBJ2-3, with TRBD2 matching 11 bases. CDR3 length: 15 amino acids. Trimming took 2 bases from V and 8 from J; bases not matched to a gene: 6. The germline V gene has CDR1 LGHNA and CDR2 YSLEER. The CDR3 sequence: CASSQLLAGAATQYF. CDR3 sequence (DNA): TGCGCCAGCAGCCAACTACTAGCGGGAGCAGCTACGCAGTATTTT.

The chain joins TRBV7-2 to TRBJ2-3; TRBD2 matches 8 bases. V dropped 1 base and J dropped 4; count of bases not matched to a gene: 10. The CDR3 is 17 residues long. The germline V gene encodes CDR1 SGHTA and CDR2 FQGNSA. The CDR3 is CASSLVRAGEGSDTQYF. CDR3 coding DNA: TGTGCCAGCAGCTTAGTCCGAGCGGGAGAAGGGTCAGATACGCAGTATTTT.

This clone has just one count. The J gene is TRBJ2-2, the V gene TRBV30, with D tentatively TRBD1 (6 bases). The V gene's germline CDR1 is GTSNPN and CDR2 SVGIG (reference sequence). The CDR3 has 14 amino acids. Trimming cost V 4 bases and J 2 bases, with 11 bases left between them. Here the CDR3 DNA reads TGTGCCTGGAAGGGGACACCAAACACCGGGGAGCTGTTTTTT. This sequence encodes CAWKGTPNTGELFF. Combining the CDR3 with reference TRBV30 and TRBJ2-2 gives the whole variable domain SQTIHQWPATLVQPVGSPLSLECTVEGTSNPNLYWYRQAAGRGLQLLFYSVGIGQISSEVPQNLSASRPQDRQFILSSKKLLLSDSGFYLCAWKGTPNTGELFFGEGSRLTVL.

As to this clone: The same CDR3 can be traced to other DNA sequences in this sample. The V and J genes are TRBV30 and TRBJ1-5; TRBD1 agrees at 8 bases. The CDR3 is 13 residues long. Germline CDR1 and CDR2: GTSNPN and SVGIG (reference sequence). After removal of 5 bases from V and 3 bases from J, the junction contained 3 bases not matched to a gene. Written as DNA, the CDR3 is TGTGCCTGGGCGGACAGGGACAATCAGCCCCAGCATTTT. Translating it yields CAWADRDNQPQHF. The entire variable domain, with the rest obtained from reference TRBV30 and TRBJ1-5, is as follows: SQTIHQWPATLVQPVGSPLSLECTVEGTSNPNLYWYRQAAGRGLQLLFYSVGIGQISSEVPQNLSASRPQDRQFILSSKKLLLSDSGFYLCAWADRDNQPQHFGDGTRLSIL.

The chain recombines TRBV12-3 or TRBV12-4 with TRBJ1-1, with D maybe TRBD1 (5 bases). Trimming stripped 6 bases from V and 0 bases from J, with 8 bases between. The CDR3 contains 13 residues. CDR3 sequence (DNA): TGTGCCAGCAGCGGGGGTATGAACACTGAAGCTTTCTTT. Protein product: CASSGGMNTEAFF.

The V call is TRBV7-6, the J call TRBJ2-5; 10 positions match TRBD2. Trimming at V came to 1 base and at J to 5 bases, leaving 4 bases not matched to a gene. The CDR3 is 15 amino acids. Germline assignment: CDR1 SGHVS and CDR2 FNYEAQ. The CDR3 region is CASSLGSGRRETQYF. The CDR3 region has the DNA TGTGCCAGCAGCTTAGGTAGCGGGAGGAGGGAGACCCAGTACTTC.

This clone was recorded a few times. CDR3 sequence reads: CATSRDRGDAQPQHF. Here the CDR3 DNA reads TGTGCCACCAGCAGAGATAGAGGGGATGCTCAGCCCCAGCATTTT. The chain joins TRBV15 to TRBJ1-5, with a possible D match to TRBD1 (5 bases). Germline lookup yields CDR1 LNHNV and CDR2 YYDKDF (reference sequence). V was shortened by 0 bases and J by 6 bases, with 12 bases between the two germline ends. This CDR3 comprises 15 residues.

The chain employs TRBV9 and TRBJ1-2, with 12 bases matching TRBD1. V was clipped by 2 bases and J by 6 bases; unmatched bases: 8. The CDR3 runs 16 residues. CDR1 SGDLS and CDR2 YYNGEE come from the germline V gene. CDR3 in DNA: TGTGCCAGCAGCGTGGGGACAGGGGGCATCCTTGATGGCTACACCTTC. The encoded protein is CASSVGTGGILDGYTF.

V is TRBV19 and J is TRBJ1-1; D is perhaps TRBD1 (6 bases). This CDR3 has 13 amino acids. Germline assignment: CDR1 LNHDA and CDR2 SQIVND (reference sequence). V was cut by 4 bases and J by 5 bases, with 11 bases left in between. CDR3 amino acids: CASSTLGGTEAFF. CDR3 DNA sequence: TGTGCCAGTAGTACCCTAGGGGGGACTGAAGCTTTCTTT.

The chain has TRBV7-9 and TRBJ2-7; TRBD2 agrees at 7 bases. The germline V gene has CDR1 SEHNR and CDR2 FQNEAQ (reference sequence). The CDR3 is 12 amino acids. Trimming took 5 bases from V and 4 from J; bases not matched to a gene: 2. For the CDR3, the DNA is TGTGCCAGCAGCCGGGAGGATTACGAGCAGTACTTC. Protein product: CASSREDYEQYF.

The chain carries TRBV27 and TRBJ1-2; the match to TRBD1 covers 9 bases. V shed 6 bases and J 6 bases; nucleotides not matched to a gene: 5. The CDR3 totals 13 residues. Germline V gene lookup returns CDR1 MNHEY and CDR2 SMNVEV (reference sequence). Here the CDR3 reads CASRQGASNGYTF. The CDR3 nucleotides are TGTGCCAGCAGACAGGGGGCGTCTAATGGCTACACCTTC.

The chain is built from TRBV5-1 and TRBJ2-1, with TRBD2 matching over 8 bases. V lost 3 bases, J lost 1 base, and 3 bases stayed unmatched. Germline CDR1 SGHRS, CDR2 YFSETQ. This CDR3 is built from 15 residues. The CDR3 nucleotides read TGCGCCAGCAGCTCACTAGCGGAGTCCTACAATGAGCAGTTCTTC. This codes for CASSSLAESYNEQFF.

The chain employs TRBV5-1 and TRBJ2-1, with D hard to call. Germline values: CDR1 SGHRS, CDR2 YFSETQ. The V end was cut by 0 bases, the J end by 0 bases, with 4 bases between. CDR3 length: 14 amino acids. CDR3 protein: CASSLGASYNEQFF. As DNA, the CDR3 is TGCGCCAGCAGCTTGGGGGCCTCCTACAATGAGCAGTTCTTC.

This clone is a singleton in its sample. The V call is TRBV9, the J call TRBJ1-1; D possibly corresponds to TRBD1 (5 bases). V was pared by 3 bases and J by 1 base, with 7 bases between. CDR1 is SGDLS, CDR2 YYNGEE, per germline. The CDR3 spans 13 residues. For the CDR3, the DNA is TGTGCCAGCAGCGGTGGACAGAACACTGAAGCTTTCTTT. This codes for CASSGGQNTEAFF.